The source of this T cell receptor (beta chain) is a study of blood T cell repertoires in COVID-19. Background on the study: T cells, B-cell-depleted T cells, or PBMCs provided the cDNA or gDNA that served as material.

Only in-frame clones appear in the TCRdb table, and some are missing; sequencing was by immunoSEQ multiplex PCR. The sample gives hundreds of thousands of clones, 87% of which show up once; roughly 3.1% is in the top ten. With respect to this clone: Relative to the germline gene, one junction end is altered; a read error may explain this. The same CDR3 arises from other DNA sequences in this sample as well.

The receptor was derived from a man between 18 and 35 years old with active or convalescent COVID-19. Specimen: peripheral blood.

The CDR3 DNA is TGTGCCAGCAGTGTACTAGCGGGACTCGGGGAGCTATTTTTT. This codes for CASSVLAGLGELFF. V gene TRBV25-1 combines with J gene TRBJ2-2, with 10 nucleotides matching TRBD2. Germline CDR1 reads MGHDK; CDR2 reads SYGVNS. CDR3 length equals 14 residues.